Below, 18 T cell receptor beta chains from the same sample are listed, as sequenced in a study of regulatory T cells. Overall study results and limits: Compared with autologous conventional CD4+ cells and control regulatory cells, CD3G-deficient regulatory T cells showed reduced diversity.

These receptors' targets are unknown. Primers: 52 TRBV forward and 13 TRBJ reverse. Sequencing used immunoSEQ multiplex PCR; TCRdb keeps in-frame clones, though not all of them. Here the sample spans under 4,000 clones, 90% to 95% being singletons. Sequenced: CD4+ Tregs sorted from blood. The receptor set was obtained from a person between 18 and 35 years old with CD3G deficiency.

In its sample, this clone was seen once. CDR3 amino acids: CASSPASGVHEQYF. DNA of the CDR3: TGCGCCAGCAGTCCCGCTAGCGGGGTCCACGAGCAGTACTTC. V and J are TRBV5-1 and TRBJ2-7; 9 positions agree with TRBD2. This CDR3 comprises 14 residues. The V gene end was trimmed by 5 bases and the J gene end by 5 bases; junction bases not matched to a gene: 8. Germline V CDR1 and CDR2: SGHRS, YFSETQ.

The chain combines TRBV28 with TRBJ2-7; D is ambiguous. CDR1 MDHEN and CDR2 SYDVKM come from the germline V gene. The CDR3 runs to 12 residues. Between the trimmed V and J ends, which lost 5 bases and 5 bases, there was a span of 10 bases. The CDR3 loop is CASSAGTHEQYF. The CDR3 DNA reads TGTGCCAGCAGTGCAGGTACCCACGAGCAGTACTTC.

This chain links TRBV7-9 with TRBJ2-1, with 12 bases lining up with TRBD2. Germline V lookup: CDR1 SEHNR, CDR2 FQNEAQ (reference sequence). The junction had 5 bases not matched to a gene; V was cut back by 6 bases and J by 2 bases. The CDR3 is 16 amino acids. The CDR3 DNA follows: TGTGCCAGCAGTGGGACTAGCGGGCCTCCCTACAATGAGCAGTTCTTC. The encoded protein is CASSGTSGPPYNEQFF.

The chain has TRBV10-2 and TRBJ1-6, with D possibly TRBD1 on 6 matching bases. V gave up 8 bases and J gave up 4 bases, with 24 bases separating them. Germline-derived CDR1 and CDR2 are WSHSY and SAAADI. The CDR3 sequence is 18 residues long. The CDR3 DNA follows: TGCGCCAGCCATCTAGGGGGGGAGGATTTTGTATATAATTCACCCCTCCACTTT. Translated: CASHLGGEDFVYNSPLHF.

The rearrangement joins TRBV6-1 to TRBJ2-1; D is unresolved. Germline V gives CDR1 MNHNS, CDR2 SASEGT. V shed 2 bases and J shed 0 bases, with 8 bases lying between them. The CDR3 sequence is 15 residues long. The CDR3 protein is CASSERESSYNEQFF. In nucleotides, the CDR3 is TGTGCCAGCAGTGAAAGGGAAAGCTCCTACAATGAGCAGTTCTTC.

The CDR3 region is CASSLSGGSYNEQFF. Here the CDR3 DNA reads TGTGCCAGCAGTTTAAGCGGGGGGAGCTACAATGAGCAGTTCTTC. The chain joins TRBV28 to TRBJ2-1, with 9 bases aligning to TRBD2. Germline V gives CDR1 MDHEN, CDR2 SYDVKM. Trimming at V came to 2 bases and at J to 3 bases, leaving 2 bases not matched to a gene. The CDR3 spans 15 residues.

This clone showed up just once. This rearrangement joins TRBV19 to TRBJ2-4; 11 bases match TRBD2. CDR1 is LNHDA, CDR2 SQIVND, per germline (reference sequence). The length of the CDR3 is 16 residues. V was clipped by 5 bases and J by 3 bases; unmatched bases: 6. CDR3: CASSALAGGNKNIQYF. CDR3 nucleotides: TGTGCCAGTAGTGCCTTAGCGGGGGGGAACAAAAACATTCAGTACTTC. The full variable domain, completed using reference TRBV19 and TRBJ2-4, is DGGITQSPKYLFRKEGQNVTLSCEQNLNHDAMYWYRQDPGQGLRLIYYSQIVNDFQKGDIAEGYSVSREKKESFPLTVTSAQKNPTAFYLCASSALAGGNKNIQYFGAGTRLSVL.

This chain joins TRBV6-6 and TRBJ1-6; TRBD1 aligns across 7 bases. CDR3 size: 15 residues. Trimming cost V 6 bases and J 0 bases; bases outside gene matches: 2. In germline, CDR1 is MNHNY, CDR2 SVGAGI (reference sequence). CDR3 nucleotide sequence: TGTGCCAGCAGGGGGACAGCCTCCTATAATTCACCCCTCCACTTT. Protein product: CASRGTASYNSPLHF.

This clone was counted a single time. The chain has TRBV28 and TRBJ2-1; 9 bases line up with TRBD2. Germline CDR1 MDHEN, CDR2 SYDVKM. The CDR3 covers 17 residues. Losses at the gene ends were 6 bases for V and 5 bases for J; bases not matched to a gene: 14. CDR3 region: CASSTAAESGRNNEQFF. Here the CDR3 DNA reads TGTGCCAGCAGCACGGCAGCCGAGAGCGGGAGGAACAATGAGCAGTTCTTC.

This chain connects TRBV11-2 to TRBJ2-7, with 9 bases aligning to TRBD2. CDR3 size: 14 residues. CDR1 SGHAT and CDR2 FQNNGV come from the germline V gene. Trimming cost V 3 bases and J 7 bases; bases outside gene matches: 7. The DNA of the CDR3 is TGTGCCAGCAGCTTTTGGCGGGGGGGAGGAGAGCAGTACTTC. Amino acid sequence: CASSFWRGGGEQYF.

The genes are TRBV7-2 and TRBJ1-2, with 7 bases aligning to TRBD1. The CDR3 loop spans 15 amino acids. Germline-derived CDR1 and CDR2 are SGHTA and FQGNSA. J lost 7 bases, V lost 1 base, and 9 bases had no gene match. As DNA, the CDR3 is TGTGCCAGCAGCTTAGTTGGAGGGGGCGCCGGTGGCTACACCTTC. Translated, it gives CASSLVGGGAGGYTF. Filled out from reference TRBV7-2 and TRBJ1-2, the complete variable domain reads GAGVSQSPSNKVTEKGKDVELRCDPISGHTALYWYRQSLGQGLEFLIYFQGNSAPDKSGLPSDRFSAERTGGSVSTLTIQRTQQEDSAVYLCASSLVGGGAGGYTFGSGTRLTVV.

A single count supports this clone. This rearrangement joins TRBV2 to TRBJ2-2; tentatively, D is TRBD2 (5 bases). The CDR3 is made up of 13 amino acids. The ends were cut back, 6 bases at V and 7 bases at J, with 12 bases in the middle. Germline V gene data show CDR1 as SNHLY and CDR2 as FYNNEI. CDR3 DNA sequence: TGTGCCAGCAGAGACTCCCGGGGCGGGGAGCTGTTTTTT. Translating it yields CASRDSRGGELFF.

J is TRBJ2-7 and V is TRBV7-8; 9 nucleotides match TRBD2. Germline V gives CDR1 SGHVS, CDR2 FQNEAQ. The CDR3 consists of 15 residues. V was clipped by 4 bases and J by 6 bases; unmatched bases: 10. The CDR3 is CASSSTPGLAGEQYF. CDR3 in DNA: TGTGCCAGCAGCTCAACCCCGGGACTAGCTGGCGAGCAGTACTTC.

This chain links TRBV2 with TRBJ1-2; no reliable D call. V was cut by 7 bases and J by 8 bases, with 17 bases left in between. The length of the CDR3 is 13 residues. Germline loops: CDR1 SNHLY, CDR2 FYNNEI. The CDR3 reads CASNSNPSGGYTF. The DNA for the CDR3 is TGTGCCAGCAACAGCAATCCCAGCGGGGGCTACACCTTC.

The genes are TRBV28 and TRBJ2-7; 12 nucleotides line up with TRBD2. Per the germline V gene, CDR1 is MDHEN and CDR2 is SYDVKM. Germline trimming cut 4 bases from V and 7 bases from J; bases unmatched to any gene: 17. The CDR3 is made up of 18 amino acids. CDR3 in DNA: TGTGCCAGCAGTTCCGCCGATAACCCTAGCGGGAGGGCCCGGGAGCAGTACTTC. Protein product: CASSSADNPSGRAREQYF. Combining the CDR3 with reference TRBV28 and TRBJ2-7 gives the whole variable domain DVKVTQSSRYLVKRTGEKVFLECVQDMDHENMFWYRQDPGLGLRLIYFSYDVKMKEKGDIPEGYSVSREKKERFSLILESASTNQTSMYLCASSSADNPSGRAREQYFGPGTRLTVT.

V is TRBV5-1 and J is TRBJ1-2; 7 bases align to TRBD1. Germline CDR1 SGHRS, CDR2 YFSETQ. Trimming at V came to 5 bases and at J to 1 base, leaving 5 bases not matched to a gene. The CDR3 spans 14 residues. As DNA, the CDR3 is TGCGCCAGCAGTGTGGGACAGTTTAACTATGGCTACACCTTC. Protein sequence: CASSVGQFNYGYTF.

This sequence joins TRBV6-1 and TRBJ2-6; the D call may be TRBD1 or TRBD2 (5 bases each). The CDR3 has 15 residues. The V end was cut by 6 bases, the J end by 1 base, with 10 bases between. CDR1 is MNHNS and CDR2 is SASEGT in the germline V gene. The CDR3 is CASSLGASGANVLTF. CDR3 nucleotides: TGTGCCAGCAGCCTCGGGGCATCTGGGGCCAACGTCCTGACTTTC.

The chain links TRBV18 to TRBJ2-5; TRBD1 agrees at 9 bases. The CDR3 is 14 amino acids. Trimming removed 3 bases from V and 7 bases from J; junction bases left unmatched: 6. Germline CDR1 reads KGHSH; CDR2 reads LQKENI. The CDR3 loop reads CASSPAGQGATQYF. Here the CDR3 DNA reads TGTGCCAGCTCACCGGCGGGACAGGGTGCGACCCAGTACTTC.